This TCR beta chain is drawn from a study of blood T cell repertoires in COVID-19. Overall study context: Samples came from the United States, Italy and Spain, spanning acute and convalescent COVID-19.

Enrolled through a virtual design, the participants were between 18 and 89 years of age and came from some 25 US areas. V gave up 4 bases and J gave up 0 bases; unmatched junction bases: 1. Germline V lookup: CDR1 SGHDT, CDR2 YYEEEE. This CDR3 contains 14 residues. Profiled with immunoSEQ multiplex PCR; TCRdb holds only in-frame clones, not every one. The profile shows hundreds of thousands of clones, approximately 88% of them singletons. The V and J genes are TRBV5-6 and TRBJ2-3; the match to TRBD2 covers 8 bases. This clonotype originated in a woman in her forties with acute COVID-19. The source material was PBMCs or T cells enriched from blood (not recorded which). The CDR3 spells CASSPGGSTDTQYF. CDR3 bases: TGTGCCAGCAGCCCGGGGGGGAGCACAGATACGCAGTATTTT.